Following are 29 T cell receptor beta chains from one sample sequenced in a study of cytomegalovirus exposure and HLA in healthy donors. The PCR used 60 Vbeta and 13 Jbeta primers. Assay used: immunoSEQ multiplex PCR; TCRdb lists only in-frame clones, some missing. This table holds 160,000 or so clones, 70% to 90% found once. Sequencing input: PBMCs. Receptors were obtained from a woman aged 18 to 35 in good health and CMV-seronegative.

V is TRBV2 and J is TRBJ1-4; D remains unclear. Germline CDR1 reads SNHLY; CDR2 reads FYNNEI. Between the trimmed V and J ends, which lost 6 bases and 4 bases, there was a span of 21 bases. The CDR3 loop spans 17 amino acids. The DNA for the CDR3 is TGTGCCAGCAGATCCCGCGGCGGGCAACTCGTTAATGAAAAACTGTTTTTT. Protein product: CASRSRGGQLVNEKLFF.

V gene TRBV2 combines with J gene TRBJ1-5, with 9 bases aligning to TRBD1. Germline V CDR1 and CDR2: SNHLY, FYNNEI. Trimming at V came to 10 bases and at J to 6 bases, leaving 4 bases not matched to a gene. The CDR3 spans 12 residues. CDR3: CAIQGAGQPQHF. CDR3 DNA sequence: TGTGCCATACAGGGGGCGGGTCAGCCCCAGCATTTT.

The chain combines TRBV28 with TRBJ2-3; D possibly corresponds to TRBD2 (6 bases). CDR1 MDHEN and CDR2 SYDVKM come from the germline V gene. V lost 6 bases and J 0 bases, leaving 16 bases between the germline ends. The CDR3 has 16 amino acids. The CDR3 protein is CASSSKGGSSTDTQYF. The CDR3 DNA is TGTGCCAGCAGCTCGAAGGGAGGCTCTAGCACAGATACGCAGTATTTT. The full variable domain, rest sourced from reference TRBV28 and TRBJ2-3, is DVKVTQSSRYLVKRTGEKVFLECVQDMDHENMFWYRQDPGLGLRLIYFSYDVKMKEKGDIPEGYSVSREKKERFSLILESASTNQTSMYLCASSSKGGSSTDTQYFGPGTRLTVL.

This chain connects TRBV5-5 to TRBJ1-5; D call uncertain. The CDR3 has 15 amino acids. With 3 bases removed from V and 6 bases from J, the gap between germline ends came to 16 bases. The germline gives CDR1 SGHKS, CDR2 YYEKEE (reference sequence). CDR3 sequence (DNA): TGTGCCAGCAGCTCCAGCGGGGTTCTGCCTCAGCCCCAGCATTTT. This encodes CASSSSGVLPQPQHF. Complete variable domain (other parts from reference TRBV5-5 and TRBJ1-5): DAGVTQSPTHLIKTRGQQVTLRCSPISGHKSVSWYQQVLGQGPQFIFQYYEKEERGRGNFPDRFSARQFPNYSSELNVNALLLGDSALYLCASSSSGVLPQPQHFGDGTRLSIL.

The V and J genes are TRBV27 and TRBJ1-6; possible D gene TRBD1, 5 bases. V was shortened by 3 bases and J by 7 bases, with 10 bases between the two germline ends. The CDR3 consists of 14 residues. Germline V CDR1 and CDR2: MNHEY, SMNVEV (reference sequence). In DNA form, the CDR3 reads TGTGCCAGCAGTTTTCAGGGATCGAATTCACCCCTCCACTTT. The encoded protein is CASSFQGSNSPLHF.

The chain carries TRBV28 and TRBJ2-3, with 10 bases aligning to TRBD1. V was pared by 5 bases and J by 6 bases, with 14 bases of the junction left unmatched. The CDR3 is 17 residues long. Per the germline V gene, CDR1 is MDHEN and CDR2 is SYDVKM. The CDR3 nucleotides read TGTGCCAGCAGTCAAAGCCCGGGACAGGGGAGCGGGGATACGCAGTATTTT. This codes for CASSQSPGQGSGDTQYF. Full variable domain (remainder filled in from reference TRBV28 and TRBJ2-3): DVKVTQSSRYLVKRTGEKVFLECVQDMDHENMFWYRQDPGLGLRLIYFSYDVKMKEKGDIPEGYSVSREKKERFSLILESASTNQTSMYLCASSQSPGQGSGDTQYFGPGTRLTVL.

This clone turned up a few times. The V call is TRBV19, the J call TRBJ2-2; D remains ambiguous. CDR1 is LNHDA, CDR2 SQIVND, per germline (reference sequence). CDR3 size: 16 residues. V was trimmed by 5 bases and J by 2 bases, leaving 15 bases between them. CDR3 nucleotides: TGTGCCAGTAGTCCTCCGGCGCCAGGAAACACCGGGGAGCTGTTTTTT. This encodes CASSPPAPGNTGELFF.

The chain's CDR3 is CATSREGPTAGWTDTQYF. Written as DNA, the CDR3 is TGTGCCACCAGCAGAGAGGGCCCCACTGCGGGGTGGACAGATACGCAGTATTTT. This rearrangement joins TRBV15 to TRBJ2-3; TRBD2 is a possible D gene (6 bases). Trimming cost V 0 bases and J 3 bases, with 19 bases left between them. The CDR3 covers 18 residues. The germline V gene has CDR1 LNHNV and CDR2 YYDKDF (reference sequence).

This clone has a handful of counts. Other DNA sequences in the same sample also yield this CDR3. V is TRBV28 and J is TRBJ2-6; perhaps TRBD1 as D (6 bases). This CDR3 has 15 residues. Trimming shortened V by 5 bases and J by 2 bases, and 10 bases separated the two germline ends. The germline V gene encodes CDR1 MDHEN and CDR2 SYDVKM. The CDR3: CASSTRGPGANVLTF. The CDR3 nucleotides read TGTGCCAGCAGTACCAGGGGACCTGGGGCCAACGTCCTGACTTTC.

CDR3 in amino acids: CASSTRSLAVAADTQYF. The CDR3 region has the DNA TGTGCCAGTAGTACTCGATCACTAGCGGTTGCCGCGGATACGCAGTATTTT. The rearrangement uses TRBV19 and TRBJ2-3, with 8 bases that match TRBD2. The CDR3 has 17 amino acids. V lost 4 bases, J lost 6 bases, and 15 bases stayed unmatched. Germline CDR1 reads LNHDA; CDR2 reads SQIVND (reference sequence). Filled out from reference TRBV19 and TRBJ2-3, the complete variable domain reads DGGITQSPKYLFRKEGQNVTLSCEQNLNHDAMYWYRQDPGQGLRLIYYSQIVNDFQKGDIAEGYSVSREKKESFPLTVTSAQKNPTAFYLCASSTRSLAVAADTQYFGPGTRLTVL.

Judged by abundance, this clone is medium-sized. The chain carries TRBV2 and TRBJ2-7; D perhaps matches TRBD1 (6 bases). Trimming stripped 5 bases from V and 3 bases from J, with 11 bases between. From germline, CDR1 is SNHLY and CDR2 FYNNEI. The CDR3 is 13 residues long. The CDR3 DNA follows: TGTGCCAGCAGTCGGGACAACCACTACGAGCAGTACTTC. It specifies CASSRDNHYEQYF.

The chain recombines TRBV2 with TRBJ1-1, with D hard to call. CDR1 and CDR2 from the germline V gene are SNHLY and FYNNEI. The V end was cut by 6 bases, the J end by 3 bases, with 11 bases between. The CDR3 extends over 13 amino acids. CDR3 sequence (DNA): TGTGCCAGCAGCCCCGACCGGGACACTGAAGCTTTCTTT. As protein: CASSPDRDTEAFF.

The chain links TRBV25-1 to TRBJ2-3; D is unclear. CDR1 and CDR2 from the germline V gene are MGHDK and SYGVNS. Trimming took off 3 bases at V and 4 bases at J, with 8 bases between the two ends. The CDR3 contains 13 residues. The CDR3 here is CASSEAAADTQYF. The CDR3 nucleotides read TGTGCCAGCAGTGAGGCGGCAGCAGATACGCAGTATTTT.

The CDR3 region is CASSDRYEQYF. CDR3 in DNA: TGTGCCAGCAGTGACCGCTACGAGCAGTACTTC. This chain joins TRBV6-1 and TRBJ2-7; D gene uncertain. The V end lost 3 bases, the J end lost 3 bases, and 3 bases lay between the germline ends. This CDR3 has 11 residues. Per germline, CDR1 MNHNS and CDR2 SASEGT.

This clone was seen only a few times. The chain recombines TRBV28 with TRBJ1-3; D gene uncertain. Germline V CDR1 and CDR2: MDHEN, SYDVKM. Trimming stripped 6 bases from V and 1 base from J, with 7 bases between. The CDR3 contains 13 residues. The CDR3 reads CASSPPSGNTIYF. CDR3 nucleotide sequence: TGTGCCAGCAGCCCCCCATCTGGAAACACCATATATTTT.

The gene calls are TRBV9 and TRBJ2-3; D is perhaps TRBD2 (6 bases). Trimming took off 0 bases at V and 3 bases at J, with 11 bases between the two ends. The CDR3 contains 15 residues. Germline values: CDR1 SGDLS, CDR2 YYNGEE. Here the CDR3 reads CASSVGGVRTDTQYF. The CDR3 DNA sequence: TGTGCCAGCAGCGTAGGGGGGGTACGGACAGATACGCAGTATTTT.

A remark on this clone: Germline and junction disagree at one end, which may indicate a read error. The V and J genes are TRBV9 and TRBJ2-7; maybe TRBD1 (6 bases). The CDR3 extends over 14 amino acids. CDR1 is SGDLS and CDR2 is YYNGEE in the germline V gene. CDR3 residues: CASSATTGPYGQYF. The CDR3 DNA reads TGTGCCAGCAGCGCCACCACAGGGCCCTACGGGCAGTACTTC. Based on the CDR3 plus reference TRBV9 and TRBJ2-7, the full variable domain is DSGVTQTPKHLITATGQRVTLRCSPRSGDLSVYWYQQSLDQGLQFLIQYYNGEERAKGNILERFSAQQFPDLHSELNLSSLELGDSALYFCASSATTGPYGQYFGPGTRLTVT.

In its sample, this clone was seen a few times. The gene calls are TRBV4-2 and TRBJ2-7, with TRBD2 identical over 10 bases. Losses at the gene ends were 1 base for V and 7 bases for J; bases not matched to a gene: 10. Looked up from germline, CDR1 is LGHNA and CDR2 is YNFKEQ. The CDR3 extends over 16 amino acids. DNA of the CDR3: TGTGCCAGCAGCCAAGCATCAGCGGGAGGGCCCGGGGAGCAGTACTTC. Its translation: CASSQASAGGPGEQYF.

This clone was seen just once. The V gene is TRBV2, the J gene TRBJ1-2, with D unresolved. Germline CDR1 is SNHLY and CDR2 is FYNNEI. CDR3 length equals 14 residues. Trimming stripped 4 bases from V and 7 bases from J, with 16 bases between. CDR3: CASSVITGGLGYTF. The CDR3 nucleotides read TGTGCCAGCAGTGTAATTACCGGCGGGCTTGGCTACACCTTC.

The chain combines TRBV5-6 with TRBJ2-5, with 8 nucleotides matching TRBD2. The CDR3 extends over 13 amino acids. The germline V gene encodes CDR1 SGHDT and CDR2 YYEEEE. The trim removed 2 bases at V and 5 bases at J, leaving 2 bases unmatched. CDR3 DNA: TGTGCCAGCAGCTTAGAGCGGGGGGAGACCCAGTACTTC. Translating gives CASSLERGETQYF.

The V call is TRBV2, the J call TRBJ1-1, with 7 bases identical to TRBD1. V dropped 7 bases and J dropped 5; count of bases not matched to a gene: 10. Germline CDR1 reads SNHLY; CDR2 reads FYNNEI. This CDR3 region has 14 residues. This CDR3 reads CASTLDRVETEAFF. The CDR3 coding sequence is TGTGCCAGCACCCTTGACAGGGTGGAGACTGAAGCTTTCTTT.

This clone has more than one count but fewer than ten. The V gene is TRBV4-1, the J gene TRBJ2-2; 7 bases fit TRBD1. The CDR3 is 15 residues long. Germline V gene lookup returns CDR1 MGHRA and CDR2 YSYEKL. The junction had 6 bases not matched to a gene; V was cut back by 4 bases and J by 4 bases. In nucleotides, the CDR3 is TGCGCCAGCAGCCGACGCGACAGGGTCACCGGGGAGCTGTTTTTT. Translating gives CASSRRDRVTGELFF.

With regard to this clone: The identical CDR3 is also encoded by other nucleotide sequences in the sample. This chain uses TRBV28 with TRBJ1-5; the D gene is possibly TRBD1 (6 bases). Deletions cut 2 bases from V and 7 bases from J, with 6 bases between. CDR1 is MDHEN, CDR2 SYDVKM, per germline. The CDR3 is 12 residues long. For the CDR3, the DNA is TGTGCCAGCAGTTTAAGGGGGCAGCCCCAGCATTTT. Residues: CASSLRGQPQHF.

The chain is built from TRBV19 and TRBJ1-2, with 8 positions matching TRBD1. J gave up 2 bases and V 7 bases, and 6 bases lay outside the gene matches. This CDR3 contains 14 residues. Germline lookup yields CDR1 LNHDA and CDR2 SQIVND (reference sequence). The CDR3 here is CASTPTGENYGYTF. The CDR3 bases are TGTGCCAGTACCCCGACAGGGGAGAACTATGGCTACACCTTC.

With regard to this clone: The junction departs from the called germline gene at one end, perhaps through a read error. This rearrangement joins TRBV7-7 to TRBJ2-5; no definite D call. The CDR3 covers 14 residues. Germline CDR1 and CDR2: SSHAT and FNYEAQ (reference sequence). CDR3 amino acids: CASSLGPGQETQYF. The CDR3 nucleotides are TGTGCTAGCAGCTTAGGGCCAGGTCAAGAGACCCAGTACTTC.

A word on this clone: The germline gene is not matched at one end of the junction; a read error may be the cause. V and J are TRBV7-9 and TRBJ1-2; D not resolved. Germline V gene sequence: CDR1 SEHNR, CDR2 FQNEAQ (reference sequence). The CDR3 extends over 14 amino acids. The CDR3, as DNA: TGTTCCAGCAGCCACCCCTACCCCTACTATGGCTACACCTTC. As protein: CSSSHPYPYYGYTF. Based on the CDR3 plus reference TRBV7-9 and TRBJ1-2, the full variable domain is DTGVSQNPRHKITKRGQNVTFRCDPISEHNRLYWYRQTLGQGPEFLTYFQNEAQLEKSRLLSDRFSAERPKGSFSTLEIQRTEQGDSAMYLCSSSHPYPYYGYTFGSGTRLTVV.

The chain joins TRBV2 to TRBJ1-4; TRBD1 might be the D (6 bases). This CDR3 region has 14 residues. In germline, CDR1 is SNHLY, CDR2 FYNNEI. Trimming removed 5 bases at V and 8 bases at J, with 15 bases between. The CDR3 reads CASSTGSMGEKLFF. Here the CDR3 DNA reads TGTGCCAGCAGTACAGGGAGTATGGGGGAAAAACTGTTTTTT.

The chain uses TRBV7-7 and TRBJ2-2, with D tentatively TRBD2 (6 bases). The CDR3 runs 17 residues. Germline-derived CDR1 and CDR2 are SSHAT and FNYEAQ (reference sequence). Trimming left V 6 bases short and J 5 bases short, with 22 bases between. The DNA of the CDR3 is TGTGCCAGCAGTCCAGACTGGGTTCGGGGGAGTACCGGGGAGCTGTTTTTT. The encoded protein is CASSPDWVRGSTGELFF.

The rearrangement uses TRBV4-3 and TRBJ2-7, with D possibly TRBD1 on 5 matching bases. This CDR3 region has 14 residues. Germline V CDR1 and CDR2: LGHNA, YSLEER. The V end lost 0 bases, the J end lost 2 bases, and 8 bases lay between the germline ends. CDR3 DNA: TGCGCCAGCAGCCAAGAGCAGGGCCCCTACGAGCAGTACTTC. Protein sequence: CASSQEQGPYEQYF.